This T cell receptor beta chain was identified in a study of OX40 agonist ivuxolimab in advanced cancers. At the level of the study: People in dose escalation had one of these cancers: hepatocellular carcinoma, melanoma, renal cell or head and neck cancer.

The CDR3 sequence is 18 residues long. V gave up 3 bases and J gave up 0 bases, with 16 bases separating them. Germline CDR1 reads SGHKS; CDR2 reads YYEKEE (reference sequence). TCRdb's copy holds only in-frame clones and misses some; the assay was immunoSEQ multiplex PCR. Among approximately 25,000 clones listed, approximately 80% were seen once. Findings and caveats of the study: There were, on average, more expanded clones in CD8+ T cells than in CD4+. CD4+ and CD8+ blood T cells expanded clonally by week 6 at 0.1 to 3.0 mg/kg.

The sample holds one count of this clone. Its specificity is unknown. The genes are TRBV5-5 and TRBJ1-6; D is undetermined. The material sequenced was CD4+ or CD8+ T cells sorted from blood, taken in a trial of the OX40 agonist ivuxolimab. The receptor comes from an adult with an advanced solid tumor such as melanoma, head and neck, liver or kidney cancer. In nucleotides, the CDR3 is TGTGCCAGCAGCTCCCCTGGTAATTTCCCCTCCTATAATTCACCCCTCCACTTT. This translates into CASSSPGNFPSYNSPLHF.